Below are 7 T cell receptor beta chains sequenced from a single sample in a study of cytomegalovirus exposure and HLA in healthy donors (dated by TCRdb to 2017 to 2019). Library prep was done by the immunoSEQ multiplex PCR assay. For the multiplex PCR, a mixture combining 60 forward primers for TCR Vbeta segments and 13 reverse primers for TCR Jbeta segments was used. The immuneACCESS repertoire file appears here via TCRdb, limited to in-frame rearrangements. These files lack a portion of the clones; in checked studies, under half of the deficit traces to unresolved V genes, and the cause of the others is not known. Within this sample are 75,000 to 100,000 clones, with over 65% of them counted one time only. The top ten clonotypes cover under 2% of the sample. Material for sequencing was PBMCs. The receptor set was obtained from a male donor in good health and CMV-seronegative.

As DNA, the CDR3 is TGTGCCAGCAGTTACCGAGCGGGAGAAGCGGACGAGCAGTACTTC. Translating it yields CASSYRAGEADEQYF. The gene calls are TRBV6-5 and TRBJ2-5; 8 positions agree with TRBD2. The end of the DNA is better explained by TRBJ2-7, so the J call may be wrong. Germline CDR1 MNHEY, CDR2 SVGAGI. CDR3 length: 15 amino acids.

The V and J genes are TRBV10-3 and TRBJ2-1, with TRBD1 matching 8 bases. The trim removed 10 bases at V and 6 bases at J, leaving 8 bases unmatched. This CDR3 has 13 amino acids. CDR1 and CDR2 (germline): ENHRY, SYGVKD. CDR3 protein: CATEQGGGNEQFF. In DNA, the CDR3 is TGTGCCACCGAACAGGGGGGCGGCAATGAGCAGTTCTTC.

CDR3 loop: CASSFNNEQFF. In DNA form, the CDR3 reads TGTGCCAGCAGTTTCAATAATGAGCAGTTCTTC. The rearrangement links TRBV28 to TRBJ2-1; D remains ambiguous. Deletions cut 3 bases from V and 7 bases from J, with 4 bases between. The CDR3 has 11 amino acids. CDR1 MDHEN and CDR2 SYDVKM come from the germline V gene.

The chain recombines TRBV6-6 with TRBJ2-7; TRBD1 agrees at 9 bases. The J segment lost 4 bases and the V segment lost 7 bases, leaving 5 bases of the junction unmatched. This CDR3 contains 13 residues. CDR1 is MNHNY, CDR2 SVGAGI, per germline (reference sequence). Here the CDR3 reads CASNRGQGYEQYF. CDR3 nucleotide sequence: TGTGCCAGCAACCGGGGACAGGGTTACGAGCAGTACTTC.

The V gene is TRBV30, the J gene TRBJ1-3; the D gene is possibly TRBD1 (5 bases). The CDR3 has 14 amino acids. CDR1 is GTSNPN, CDR2 SVGIG, per germline (reference sequence). V lost 0 bases and J lost 3, with 9 bases in between. CDR3 DNA: TGTGCCTGGAGTGTAGGGCAGGGTGGAAACACCATATATTTT. It translates to CAWSVGQGGNTIYF.

The chain employs TRBV11-3 and TRBJ2-2; the match to TRBD1 covers 7 bases. Germline assignment: CDR1 SGHNT and CDR2 YENEEA. This CDR3 is built from 15 residues. J was trimmed by 1 base and V by 5 bases; bases with no gene match: 4. In nucleotides, the CDR3 is TGTGCCAGCAGCCGCGACAGGGTGAACACCGGGGAGCTGTTTTTT. The encoded protein is CASSRDRVNTGELFF.

The chain has TRBV5-4 and TRBJ2-2, with 7 nucleotides matching TRBD1. Germline V gene lookup returns CDR1 SGHNT and CDR2 YYREEE (reference sequence). The CDR3 is made up of 14 amino acids. V dropped 4 bases and J dropped 6; count of bases not matched to a gene: 6. In DNA, the CDR3 is TGTGCCAGCAGCATAAAGACAGGGCCCGGGGAGCTGTTTTTT. Translation gives CASSIKTGPGELFF.